The 29 T cell receptor beta chains reported below all come from one sample, sequenced in a study of T-cell memory formation after mild COVID-19 listed by TCRdb under 2021. Library creation used 5' RACE. TCRdb names Illumina NovaSeq 6000 as the instrument used. Starting from the raw public reads, TCRdb applied fastp trimming at Q25, assembled clones with MiXCR and retained in-frame beta chains. One record per CDR3 amino acid sequence lists the most common genes and DNA. Within this sample are approximately 500,000 distinct CDR3 sequences, with around 25% of them counted one time only. Of the sample, 9.5% to 15% is held by the ten largest clones. Sequencing was carried out using PBMCs or a T cell subset sorted from them (not recorded which). Receptors were obtained from an adult woman who had mild COVID-19 (a few samples of this study predate the infection). The sample titles of this study are shuffled in the database, so cell type and time point are left out; the donor was told from shared clones.

This clonotype was recorded a few times. The rearrangement joins TRBV19 to TRBJ2-1; D is possibly TRBD2 (6 bases). The CDR3 is made up of 13 amino acids. Germline CDR1 reads LNHDA; CDR2 reads SQIVND (reference sequence). Between the trimmed V and J ends, which lost 3 bases and 12 bases, there was a span of 15 bases. As DNA, the CDR3 is TGTGCCAGTAGTATGGAGGGTCTTTTTAGGCAGTTCTTC. Translated: CASSMEGLFRQFF.

This chain joins TRBV3-1 and TRBJ2-7, with 15 bases fitting TRBD2. The CDR3 has 16 residues. The germline gives CDR1 LGHDT, CDR2 YNNKEL (reference sequence). V was clipped by 1 base and J by 2 bases; unmatched bases: 0. This CDR3 reads CASSQGTSGRAYEQYF. For the CDR3, the DNA is TGTGCCAGCAGCCAAGGGACTAGCGGGAGGGCCTACGAGCAGTACTTC.

V gene TRBV9 combines with J gene TRBJ1-2, with 8 nucleotides matching TRBD1. Germline V gene data show CDR1 as SGDLS and CDR2 as YYNGEE. The CDR3 spans 15 residues. The trim removed 3 bases at V and 3 bases at J, leaving 7 bases unmatched. CDR3 residues: CASSANRGNHYGYTF. The CDR3 DNA reads TGTGCCAGCAGCGCGAACAGGGGGAACCACTATGGCTACACCTTC.

This chain links TRBV6-6 with TRBJ1-4; no definite D call. Germline V gives CDR1 MNHNY, CDR2 SVGAGI (reference sequence). The V gene lost 4 bases and the J gene lost 4 bases, with 13 bases spanning the gap. This CDR3 region has 15 residues. This CDR3 is CASSLVSRGNEKLFF. The CDR3 bases are TGTGCCAGCAGTTTGGTGTCCCGGGGTAATGAAAAACTGTTTTTT.

V is TRBV7-2 and J is TRBJ2-2; 7 bases align to TRBD1. This CDR3 contains 17 residues. Unmatched junction bases numbered 10, after V lost 4 bases and J lost 2 bases. Germline CDR1 SGHTA, CDR2 FQGNSA. CDR3 sequence: CASSSHPQGVNTGELFF. Here the CDR3 DNA reads TGTGCCAGCAGCTCCCACCCCCAGGGGGTAAACACCGGGGAGCTGTTTTTT. Filled out from reference TRBV7-2 and TRBJ2-2, the complete variable domain reads GAGVSQSPSNKVTEKGKDVELRCDPISGHTALYWYRQSLGQGLEFLIYFQGNSAPDKSGLPSDRFSAERTGGSVSTLTIQRTQQEDSAVYLCASSSHPQGVNTGELFFGEGSRLTVL.

This chain links TRBV7-3 with TRBJ1-1; D gene uncertain. Germline CDR1 SGHTA, CDR2 FQGTGA. V lost 5 bases and J lost 1, with 11 bases in between. This CDR3 is 14 amino acids long. CDR3 bases: TGTGCCAGCAGCCCAGGAGGGTCGAACACTGAAGCTTTCTTT. It yields the protein CASSPGGSNTEAFF.

This clonotype was observed a few times. V gene TRBV4-1 combines with J gene TRBJ1-5; D is unclear. CDR3 length equals 15 residues. With 1 base removed from V and 4 bases from J, the gap between germline ends came to 11 bases. Looked up from germline, CDR1 is MGHRA and CDR2 is YSYEKL. The CDR3 reads CASSQGASGNQPQHF. The CDR3 coding sequence is TGCGCCAGCAGCCAAGGGGCGTCCGGGAATCAGCCCCAGCATTTT.

The gene calls are TRBV11-2 and TRBJ2-6, with D perhaps TRBD1 (5 bases). Deletions cut 4 bases from V and 0 bases from J, with 7 bases between. The CDR3 extends over 15 amino acids. The V gene's germline CDR1 is SGHAT and CDR2 FQNNGV. CDR3 loop: CASSSDSSGANVLTF. DNA for the CDR3: TGTGCCAGCAGCTCAGACAGCTCTGGGGCCAACGTCCTGACTTTC.

This chain uses TRBV29-1 with TRBJ2-1, with D possibly being TRBD1 (5 bases). Germline-derived CDR1 and CDR2 are SQVTM and ANQGSEA. The CDR3 is 13 amino acids. Trimming took off 3 bases at V and 8 bases at J, with 14 bases between the two ends. CDR3: CSVDGGVRDEQFF. The CDR3 DNA sequence: TGCAGCGTTGATGGTGGTGTCAGGGATGAGCAGTTCTTC.

The chain carries TRBV2 and TRBJ2-2; 11 bases agree with TRBD1. With 4 bases clipped from V and 2 bases from J, the junction kept 3 bases outside the gene matches. The CDR3 has 16 residues. CDR1 SNHLY and CDR2 FYNNEI come from the germline V gene. CDR3 in amino acids: CASSGRTGGNTGELFF. The CDR3 bases are TGTGCCAGCAGTGGAAGGACAGGGGGCAACACCGGGGAGCTGTTTTTT.

In its sample, this clonotype was seen a few times. The chain links TRBV5-1 to TRBJ1-1; D remains unclear. The V end was cut by 0 bases, the J end by 4 bases, with 13 bases between. The CDR3 runs 15 residues. Germline assignment: CDR1 SGHRS and CDR2 YFSETQ. The DNA of the CDR3 is TGCGCCAGCAGCTTGGACCTGATAGGTGGCACTGAAGCTTTCTTT. Translating gives CASSLDLIGGTEAFF.

This clonotype appeared a few times. This sequence joins TRBV7-9 and TRBJ1-2; perhaps TRBD1 as D (5 bases). Germline V gene data show CDR1 as SEHNR and CDR2 as FQNEAQ (reference sequence). The CDR3 has 17 residues. V was clipped by 4 bases and J by 6 bases, with 24 bases between them. The CDR3 DNA reads TGTGCCAGCAGCTCGGAAGAAGATCGGATGGGGGAAAATGGCTACACCTTC. Amino acids: CASSSEEDRMGENGYTF.

This chain joins TRBV12-3 or TRBV12-4 and TRBJ2-1; 7 bases are a match to TRBD1. V shed 6 bases, J shed 0 bases, and the junction held 5 bases outside the gene matches. The length of the CDR3 is 15 residues. This CDR3 is CASRMDRSSYNEQFF. The CDR3 DNA reads as TGTGCCAGCAGGATGGACAGGAGCTCCTACAATGAGCAGTTCTTC.

The CDR3 here is CASSLVEGGSTQYF. In nucleotides, the CDR3 is TGCGCCAGCAGCTTGGTGGAGGGTGGATCGACCCAGTACTTC. This chain uses TRBV5-1 with TRBJ2-5; tentatively, D is TRBD2 (6 bases). This CDR3 region has 14 residues. The V and J ends lost 0 bases and 7 bases respectively, with 13 bases between them. Germline values: CDR1 SGHRS, CDR2 YFSETQ.

V usage is TRBV6-6 and J usage is TRBJ2-2; D remains unclear. The V end was cut by 7 bases, the J end by 0 bases, with 15 bases between. CDR3 length: 16 amino acids. The germline CDR1 and CDR2 sequences are MNHNY and SVGAGI (reference sequence). The CDR3 loop is CASMSGQRSNTGELFF. The CDR3 DNA reads TGTGCCAGCATGAGTGGGCAGAGATCGAACACCGGGGAGCTGTTTTTT.

The chain employs TRBV6-5 and TRBJ2-7; 9 bases line up with TRBD2. J was trimmed by 0 bases and V by 6 bases; bases with no gene match: 9. Looked up from germline, CDR1 is MNHEY and CDR2 is SVGAGI. The CDR3 length is 16 residues. The CDR3 region has the DNA TGTGCCAGCAGCCGGGCCCCTAGCGGGAACTCCTACGAGCAGTACTTC. This encodes CASSRAPSGNSYEQYF.

The chain carries TRBV7-2 and TRBJ2-3; no reliable D call. This CDR3 has 14 residues. The V end was cut by 4 bases, the J end by 2 bases, with 10 bases between. CDR1 SGHTA and CDR2 FQGNSA come from the germline V gene. Here the CDR3 reads CASSYWASTDTQYF. CDR3 DNA: TGTGCCAGCAGCTATTGGGCCTCCACAGATACGCAGTATTTT.

This clonotype was seen more than once but under ten times. The chain has TRBV14 and TRBJ2-7; D not certain. Germline assignment: CDR1 SGHDN and CDR2 FVKESK. V lost 0 bases and J 3 bases, leaving 6 bases between the germline ends. CDR3 length: 13 amino acids. The CDR3 DNA is TGTGCCAGCAGCCAAGAGGGCCACTACGAGCAGTACTTC. It codes for CASSQEGHYEQYF.

This clonotype has just a few counts. CDR3 loop: CASSLTRAGQAASDTQYF. The DNA for the CDR3 is TGTGCCAGCTCGCTCACTCGGGCGGGACAGGCTGCATCAGATACGCAGTATTTT. The chain employs TRBV18 and TRBJ2-3; 8 bases match TRBD1. The length of the CDR3 is 18 residues. Trimming at V came to 6 bases and at J to 4 bases, leaving 18 bases not matched to a gene. Germline V lookup: CDR1 KGHSH, CDR2 LQKENI.

This clonotype was counted a few times. The chain joins TRBV5-1 to TRBJ2-5, with 8 bases aligning to TRBD1. Trimming cost V 1 base and J 1 base; bases outside gene matches: 6. From germline, CDR1 is SGHRS and CDR2 YFSETQ. The length of the CDR3 is 16 residues. CDR3 protein: CASSLQGARGQETQYF. Written as DNA, the CDR3 is TGCGCCAGCAGCTTGCAGGGGGCGCGGGGCCAAGAGACCCAGTACTTC.

This clonotype was observed a few times. The chain carries TRBV5-6 and TRBJ2-6, with 7 bases fitting TRBD1. From germline, CDR1 is SGHDT and CDR2 YYEEEE. The V gene end was trimmed by 3 bases and the J gene end by 1 base; junction bases not matched to a gene: 10. The CDR3 totals 18 residues. As DNA, the CDR3 is TGTGCCAGCAGCTACGACAGGGATCTGCATTCTGGGGCCAACGTCCTGACTTTC. Amino acids: CASSYDRDLHSGANVLTF.

The chain is built from TRBV20-1 and TRBJ2-7, with TRBD2 as a possible D gene (6 bases). The CDR3 runs to 12 residues. CDR1 is DFQATT and CDR2 is SNEGSKA in the germline V gene (reference sequence). V was clipped by 5 bases and J by 5 bases, with 13 bases between them. The CDR3 bases are TGCAGTGCTCCTGGAGGGGCCCACGAGCAGTACTTC. It yields the protein CSAPGGAHEQYF.

The rearrangement links TRBV12-3 or TRBV12-4 to TRBJ2-7; D ambiguous. This CDR3 comprises 12 residues. Trimming stripped 4 bases from V and 6 bases from J, with 10 bases between. CDR3 DNA sequence: TGTGCCAGCAGTTCCCCGGTGGGCGAGCAGTACTTC. It codes for CASSSPVGEQYF.

The chain joins TRBV20-1 to TRBJ2-1; 9 positions match TRBD2. Germline loops: CDR1 DFQATT, CDR2 SNEGSKA (reference sequence). The CDR3 length is 16 residues. With 6 bases clipped from V and 6 bases from J, the junction kept 15 bases outside the gene matches. The CDR3 spells CSAPGPASGKSNEQFF. In DNA, the CDR3 is TGCAGTGCCCCAGGGCCCGCTAGCGGGAAAAGCAATGAGCAGTTCTTC.

V is TRBV7-9 and J is TRBJ2-3, with D unresolved. Germline V gene lookup returns CDR1 SEHNR and CDR2 FQNEAQ (reference sequence). The CDR3 loop spans 13 amino acids. V lost 6 bases, J lost 6 bases, and 13 bases lay in between. CDR3 in DNA: TGTGCCAGCAGGCCTAGAACGCAGGATACGCAGTATTTT. Translating gives CASRPRTQDTQYF.

V usage is TRBV7-8 and J usage is TRBJ2-1; 12 nucleotides line up with TRBD2. The CDR3 covers 15 residues. Germline lookup yields CDR1 SGHVS and CDR2 FQNEAQ. Trimming removed 5 bases from V and 14 bases from J; junction bases left unmatched: 13. The CDR3 protein is CASSTRLAGAGWEFF. For the CDR3, the DNA is TGTGCCAGCAGCACCCGACTAGCGGGAGCCGGTTGGGAGTTCTTC.

This clonotype was detected a few times. This sequence joins TRBV20-1 and TRBJ2-1, with 7 positions matching TRBD2. Germline-derived CDR1 and CDR2 are DFQATT and SNEGSKA (reference sequence). Trimming removed 0 bases from V and 3 bases from J; junction bases left unmatched: 5. The CDR3 contains 15 residues. The CDR3 is CSARDLAASYNEQFF. Here the CDR3 DNA reads TGCAGTGCTAGAGACCTAGCGGCAAGCTACAATGAGCAGTTCTTC.

The chain couples TRBV2 to TRBJ2-7, with D maybe TRBD1 (6 bases). V lost 10 bases and J lost 4, with 17 bases in between. The germline V gene has CDR1 SNHLY and CDR2 FYNNEI. The CDR3 runs to 13 residues. The CDR3 here is CATVQGSGYEQYF. The CDR3 DNA sequence: TGTGCCACTGTACAGGGTTCCGGTTACGAGCAGTACTTC.

This chain joins TRBV4-1 and TRBJ2-5; TRBD1 matches 8 bases. The CDR3 runs to 16 residues. Trimming at V came to 4 bases and at J to 3 bases, leaving 10 bases not matched to a gene. The germline gives CDR1 MGHRA, CDR2 YSYEKL. Written as DNA, the CDR3 is TGCGCCAGCAGCCCGGGCCGAGCAGGGGGCGAAGAGACCCAGTACTTC. Translated, it gives CASSPGRAGGEETQYF.